Included here is one T cell receptor beta chain sequence, with context. This sample was included in a study of blood T cell repertoires in COVID-19. Turning to the study itself: PBMCs, B-cell-depleted T cells, or T cells provided the cDNA or gDNA that made up the material.

CDR3 length: 18 amino acids. Between the trimmed V and J ends, which lost 2 bases and 3 bases, there was a span of 20 bases. Germline loops: CDR1 MNHNS, CDR2 SASEGT. Clones were read by immunoSEQ multiplex PCR, and TCRdb kept only the in-frame ones, dropping some. The data contain around 230,000 clones, just over 85% of them singletons. This TCR derives from a man between 25 and 39 years old who had recovered from COVID-19. This sequence joins TRBV6-1 and TRBJ1-5; D ambiguous. Sample: peripheral blood. The CDR3 reads CASSEHRIRDSLNQPQHF. DNA for the CDR3: TGTGCCAGCAGTGAACACCGCATTCGGGATTCTCTCAATCAGCCCCAGCATTTT.